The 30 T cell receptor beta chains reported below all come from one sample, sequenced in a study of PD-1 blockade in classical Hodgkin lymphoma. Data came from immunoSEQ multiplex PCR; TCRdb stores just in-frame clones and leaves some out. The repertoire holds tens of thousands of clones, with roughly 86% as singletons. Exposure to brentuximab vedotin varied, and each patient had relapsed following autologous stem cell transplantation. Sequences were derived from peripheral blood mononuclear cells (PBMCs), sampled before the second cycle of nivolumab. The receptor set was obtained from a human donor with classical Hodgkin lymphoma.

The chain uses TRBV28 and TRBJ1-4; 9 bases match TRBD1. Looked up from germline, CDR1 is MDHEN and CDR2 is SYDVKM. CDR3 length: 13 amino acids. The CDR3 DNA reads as TGTGCGGCTAGGGACAGGGCGGGAGAAAAACTGTTTTTT. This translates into CAARDRAGEKLFF.

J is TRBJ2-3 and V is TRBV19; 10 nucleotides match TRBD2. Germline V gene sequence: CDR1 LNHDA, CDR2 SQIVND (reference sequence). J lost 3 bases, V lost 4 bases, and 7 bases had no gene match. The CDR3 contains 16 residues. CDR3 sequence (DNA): TGTGCCAGTAGTAGGATTCTAGCGGGGGCAACAGATACGCAGTATTTT. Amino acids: CASSRILAGATDTQYF.

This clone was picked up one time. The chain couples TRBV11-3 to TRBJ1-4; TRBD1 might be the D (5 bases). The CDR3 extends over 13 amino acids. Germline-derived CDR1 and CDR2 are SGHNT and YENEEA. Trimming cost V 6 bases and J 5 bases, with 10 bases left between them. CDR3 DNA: TGTGCCAGCAGTATCTGGGGGAATGAAAAACTGTTTTTT. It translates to CASSIWGNEKLFF.

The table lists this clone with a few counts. CDR3: CASSLRGDRPSSYNEQFF. The CDR3 DNA reads as TGTGCCAGCAGCTTAAGAGGGGACAGGCCTAGCTCCTACAATGAGCAGTTCTTC. The rearrangement links TRBV7-3 to TRBJ2-1; 8 nucleotides align to TRBD1. The CDR3 sequence is 18 residues long. V was pared by 1 base and J by 0 bases, with 8 bases of the junction left unmatched. Germline V gene data show CDR1 as SGHTA and CDR2 as FQGTGA.

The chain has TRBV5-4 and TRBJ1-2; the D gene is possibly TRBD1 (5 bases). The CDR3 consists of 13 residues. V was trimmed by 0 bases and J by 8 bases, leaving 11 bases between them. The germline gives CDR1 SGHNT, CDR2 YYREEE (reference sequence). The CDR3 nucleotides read TGTGCCAGCAGCTTGGTAGGGGCAGGGGGCTACACCTTC. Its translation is CASSLVGAGGYTF. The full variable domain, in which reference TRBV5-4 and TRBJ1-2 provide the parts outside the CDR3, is ETGVTQSPTHLIKTRGQQVTLRCSSQSGHNTVSWYQQALGQGPQFIFQYYREEENGRGNFPPRFSGLQFPNYSSELNVNALELDDSALYLCASSLVGAGGYTFGSGTRLTVV.

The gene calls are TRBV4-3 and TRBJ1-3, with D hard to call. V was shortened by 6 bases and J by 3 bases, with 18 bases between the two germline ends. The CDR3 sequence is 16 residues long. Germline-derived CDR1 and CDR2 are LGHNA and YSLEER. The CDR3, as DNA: TGCGCCAGCAGGGGGAGCGGGAGTAGATATGGAAACACCATATATTTT. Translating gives CASRGSGSRYGNTIYF.

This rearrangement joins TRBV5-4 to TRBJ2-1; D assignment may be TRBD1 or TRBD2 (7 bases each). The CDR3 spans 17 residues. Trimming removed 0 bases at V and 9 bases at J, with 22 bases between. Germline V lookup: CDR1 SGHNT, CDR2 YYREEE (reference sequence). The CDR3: CASSLGPRQGGPIEQFF. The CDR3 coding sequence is TGTGCCAGCAGCTTGGGGCCCCGCCAGGGGGGGCCCATTGAGCAGTTCTTC.

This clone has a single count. The CDR3 region has the DNA TGTGCCAGCAGCTCCCACACAGATACGCAGTATTTT. As protein: CASSSHTDTQYF. This chain links TRBV7-6 with TRBJ2-3; D remains unclear. V was shortened by 4 bases and J by 2 bases, with 4 bases between the two germline ends. This CDR3 is built from 12 residues. CDR1 and CDR2 from the germline V gene are SGHVS and FNYEAQ. Combining the CDR3 with reference TRBV7-6 and TRBJ2-3 gives the whole variable domain GAGVSQSPRYKVTKRGQDVALRCDPISGHVSLYWYRQALGQGPEFLTYFNYEAQQDKSGLPNDRFSAERPEGSISTLTIQRTEQRDSAMYRCASSSHTDTQYFGPGTRLTVL.

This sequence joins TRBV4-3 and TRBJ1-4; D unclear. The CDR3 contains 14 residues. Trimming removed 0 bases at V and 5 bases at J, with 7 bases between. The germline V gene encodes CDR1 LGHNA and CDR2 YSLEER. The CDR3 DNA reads TGCGCCAGCAGCCAAGATGTGGCCAATGAAAAACTGTTTTTT. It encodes CASSQDVANEKLFF.

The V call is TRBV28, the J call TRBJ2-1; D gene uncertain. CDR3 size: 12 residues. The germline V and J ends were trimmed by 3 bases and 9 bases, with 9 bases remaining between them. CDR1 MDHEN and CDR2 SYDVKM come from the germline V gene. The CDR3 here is CASSLGSGEQFF. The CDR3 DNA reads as TGTGCCAGCAGTTTGGGATCGGGTGAGCAGTTCTTC. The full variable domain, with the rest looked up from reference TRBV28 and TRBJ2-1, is DVKVTQSSRYLVKRTGEKVFLECVQDMDHENMFWYRQDPGLGLRLIYFSYDVKMKEKGDIPEGYSVSREKKERFSLILESASTNQTSMYLCASSLGSGEQFFGPGTRLTVL.

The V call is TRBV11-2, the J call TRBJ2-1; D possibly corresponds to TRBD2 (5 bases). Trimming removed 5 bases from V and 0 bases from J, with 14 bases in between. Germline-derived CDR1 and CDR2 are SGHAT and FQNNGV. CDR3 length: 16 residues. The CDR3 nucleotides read TGTGCCAGCAGCCTCGCCGGGGATAGCTCCTACAATGAGCAGTTCTTC. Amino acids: CASSLAGDSSYNEQFF.

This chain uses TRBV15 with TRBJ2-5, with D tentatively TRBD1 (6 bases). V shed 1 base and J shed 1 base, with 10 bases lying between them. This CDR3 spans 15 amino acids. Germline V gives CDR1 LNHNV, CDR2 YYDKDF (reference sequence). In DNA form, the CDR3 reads TGTGCCACCAGCAGAGGACAGGTTGGCCAAGAGACCCAGTACTTC. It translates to CATSRGQVGQETQYF.

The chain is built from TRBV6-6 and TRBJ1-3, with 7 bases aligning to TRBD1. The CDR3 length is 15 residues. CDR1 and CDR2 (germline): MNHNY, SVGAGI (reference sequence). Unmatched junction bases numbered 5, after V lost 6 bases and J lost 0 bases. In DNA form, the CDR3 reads TGTGCCAGCAGCCCGACAGGGTTCTCTGGAAACACCATATATTTT. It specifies CASSPTGFSGNTIYF.

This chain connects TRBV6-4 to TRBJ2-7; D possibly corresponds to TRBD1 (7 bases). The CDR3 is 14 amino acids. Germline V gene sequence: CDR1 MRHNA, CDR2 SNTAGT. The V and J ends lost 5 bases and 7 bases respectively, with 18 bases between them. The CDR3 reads CASSPGAPGGEQYF. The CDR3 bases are TGTGCCAGCAGTCCGGGGGCGCCAGGGGGGGAGCAGTACTTC.

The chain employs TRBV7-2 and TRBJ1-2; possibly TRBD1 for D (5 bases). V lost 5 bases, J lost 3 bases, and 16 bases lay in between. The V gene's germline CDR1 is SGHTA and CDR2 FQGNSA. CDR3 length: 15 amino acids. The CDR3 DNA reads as TGTGCCAGCAGCCCGGGGTGGGGGGGAGACTATGGCTACACCTTC. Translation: CASSPGWGGDYGYTF.

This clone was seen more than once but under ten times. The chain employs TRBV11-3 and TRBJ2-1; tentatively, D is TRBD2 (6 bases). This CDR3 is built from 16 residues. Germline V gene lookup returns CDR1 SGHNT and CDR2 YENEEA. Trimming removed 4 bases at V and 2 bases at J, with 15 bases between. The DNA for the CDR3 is TGTGCCAGCAGCTCGTCCGGGACTCTTCCCTACAATGAGCAGTTCTTC. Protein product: CASSSSGTLPYNEQFF.

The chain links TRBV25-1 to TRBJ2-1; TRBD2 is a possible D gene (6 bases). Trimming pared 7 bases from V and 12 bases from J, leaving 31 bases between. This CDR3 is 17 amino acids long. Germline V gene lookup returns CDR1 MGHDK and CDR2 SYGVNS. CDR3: CASTTLRGSGLPIRQFF. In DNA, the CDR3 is TGTGCCAGCACCACCCTCCGAGGATCGGGACTCCCTATTAGGCAGTTCTTC. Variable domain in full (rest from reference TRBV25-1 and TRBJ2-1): EADIYQTPRYLVIGTGKKITLECSQTMGHDKMYWYQQDPGMELHLIHYSYGVNSTEKGDLSSESTVSRIRTEHFPLTLESARPSHTSQYLCASTTLRGSGLPIRQFFGPGTRLTVL.

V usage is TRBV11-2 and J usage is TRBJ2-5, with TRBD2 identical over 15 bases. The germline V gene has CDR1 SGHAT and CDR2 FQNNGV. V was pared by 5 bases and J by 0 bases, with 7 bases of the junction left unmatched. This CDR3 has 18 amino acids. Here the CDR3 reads CASSPGTSGGLNQETQYF. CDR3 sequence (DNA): TGTGCCAGCAGCCCCGGGACTAGCGGGGGGCTTAACCAAGAGACCCAGTACTTC.

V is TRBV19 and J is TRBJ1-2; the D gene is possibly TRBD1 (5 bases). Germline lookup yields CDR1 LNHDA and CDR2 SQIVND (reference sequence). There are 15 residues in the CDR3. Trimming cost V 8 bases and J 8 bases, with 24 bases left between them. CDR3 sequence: CASDNRRFDLLGYTF. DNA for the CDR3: TGTGCCAGTGATAACAGGCGATTCGACCTTTTGGGCTACACCTTC.

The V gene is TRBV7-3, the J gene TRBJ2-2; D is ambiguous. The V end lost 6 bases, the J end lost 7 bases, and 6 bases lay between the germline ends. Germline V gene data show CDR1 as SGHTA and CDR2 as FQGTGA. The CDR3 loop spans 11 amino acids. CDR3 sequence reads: CASRSNGELFF. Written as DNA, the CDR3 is TGTGCCAGCAGGAGTAACGGGGAGCTGTTTTTT. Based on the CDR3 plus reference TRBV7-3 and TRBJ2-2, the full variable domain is GAGVSQTPSNKVTEKGKYVELRCDPISGHTALYWYRQSLGQGPEFLIYFQGTGAADDSGLPNDRFFAVRPEGSVSTLKIQRTERGDSAVYLCASRSNGELFFGEGSRLTVL.

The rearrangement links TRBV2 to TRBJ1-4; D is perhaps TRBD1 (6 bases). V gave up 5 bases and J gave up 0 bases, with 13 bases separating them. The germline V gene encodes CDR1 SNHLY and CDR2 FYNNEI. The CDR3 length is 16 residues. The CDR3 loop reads CASSRQGFSTNEKLFF. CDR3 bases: TGTGCCAGCAGTCGGCAGGGGTTTTCAACTAATGAAAAACTGTTTTTT.

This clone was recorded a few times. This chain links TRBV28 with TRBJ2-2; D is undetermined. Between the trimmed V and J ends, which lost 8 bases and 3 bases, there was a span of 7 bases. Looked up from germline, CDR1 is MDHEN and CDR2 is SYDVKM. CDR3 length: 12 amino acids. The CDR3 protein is CASDIYTGELFF. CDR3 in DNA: TGTGCCAGCGACATCTACACCGGGGAGCTGTTTTTT.

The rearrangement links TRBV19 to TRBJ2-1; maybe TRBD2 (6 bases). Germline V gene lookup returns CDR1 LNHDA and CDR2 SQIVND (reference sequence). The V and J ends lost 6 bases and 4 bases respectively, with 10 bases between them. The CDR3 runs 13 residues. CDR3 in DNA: TGTGCCAGTAGCAAACGGGAGTACAATGAGCAGTTCTTC. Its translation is CASSKREYNEQFF.

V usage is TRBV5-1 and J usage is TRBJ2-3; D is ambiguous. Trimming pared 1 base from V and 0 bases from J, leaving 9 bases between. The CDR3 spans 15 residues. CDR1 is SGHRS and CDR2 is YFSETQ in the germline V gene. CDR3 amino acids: CASSLTDPSTDTQYF. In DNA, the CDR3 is TGCGCCAGCAGCTTGACAGATCCTAGCACAGATACGCAGTATTTT.

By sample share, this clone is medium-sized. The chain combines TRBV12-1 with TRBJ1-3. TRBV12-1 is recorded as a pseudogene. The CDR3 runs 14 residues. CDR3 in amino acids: CASSPSGRGNTIYF. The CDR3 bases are TGTGCCAGCAGCCCGTCCGGGAGAGGAAACACCATATATTTT.

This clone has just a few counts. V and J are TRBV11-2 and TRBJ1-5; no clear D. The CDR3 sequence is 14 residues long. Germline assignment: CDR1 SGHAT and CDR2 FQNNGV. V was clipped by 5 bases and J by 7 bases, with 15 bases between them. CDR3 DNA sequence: TGTGCCAGCAGCCTCTCCCCCGCGGGGCAGCCCCAGCATTTT. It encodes CASSLSPAGQPQHF. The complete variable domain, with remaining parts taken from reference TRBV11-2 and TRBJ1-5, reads EAGVAQSPRYKIIEKRQSVAFWCNPISGHATLYWYQQILGQGPKLLIQFQNNGVVDDSQLPKDRFSAERLKGVDSTLKIQPAKLEDSAVYLCASSLSPAGQPQHFGDGTRLSIL.

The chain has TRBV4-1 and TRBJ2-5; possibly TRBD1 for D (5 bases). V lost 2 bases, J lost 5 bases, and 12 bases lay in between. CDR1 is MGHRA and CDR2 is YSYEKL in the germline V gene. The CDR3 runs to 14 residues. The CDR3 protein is CASSQRGEWETQYF. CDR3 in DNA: TGCGCCAGCAGCCAAAGGGGCGAGTGGGAGACCCAGTACTTC.

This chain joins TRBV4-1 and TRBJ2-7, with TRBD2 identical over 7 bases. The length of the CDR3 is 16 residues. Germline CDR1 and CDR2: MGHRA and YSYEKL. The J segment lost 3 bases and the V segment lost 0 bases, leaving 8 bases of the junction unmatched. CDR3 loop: CASSQDKGGGIYEQYF. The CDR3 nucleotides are TGCGCCAGCAGCCAAGATAAAGGCGGGGGAATCTACGAGCAGTACTTC.

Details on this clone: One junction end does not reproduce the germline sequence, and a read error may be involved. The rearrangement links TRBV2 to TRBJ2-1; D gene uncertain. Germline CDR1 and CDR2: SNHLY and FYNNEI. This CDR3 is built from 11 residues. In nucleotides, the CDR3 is TGTGCCAGCAGTGTTTGGGATGAGCACTTCTTC. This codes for CASSVWDEHFF. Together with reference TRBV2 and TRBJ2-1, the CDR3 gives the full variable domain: EPEVTQTPSHQVTQMGQEVILRCVPISNHLYFYWYRQILGQKVEFLVSFYNNEISEKSEIFDDQFSVERPDGSNFTLKIRSTKLEDSAMYFCASSVWDEHFFGPGTRLTVL.

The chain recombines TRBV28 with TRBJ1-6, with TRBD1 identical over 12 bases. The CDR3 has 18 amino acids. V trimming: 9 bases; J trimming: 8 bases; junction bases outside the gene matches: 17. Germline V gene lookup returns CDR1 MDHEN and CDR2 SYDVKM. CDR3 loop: CASQHRDRGLVVYSPLHF. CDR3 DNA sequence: TGTGCCAGTCAACATCGGGACAGGGGGCTTGTGGTATATTCACCCCTCCACTTT. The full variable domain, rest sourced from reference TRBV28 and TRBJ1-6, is DVKVTQSSRYLVKRTGEKVFLECVQDMDHENMFWYRQDPGLGLRLIYFSYDVKMKEKGDIPEGYSVSREKKERFSLILESASTNQTSMYLCASQHRDRGLVVYSPLHFGNGTRLTVT.